This T cell receptor beta chain emerged from a study of shared clonotypes between healthy human individuals. The V gene's germline CDR1 is SGDLS and CDR2 YYNGEE. This CDR3 is built from 11 residues. Worth noting for this clone: Its target is unknown. The junction departs from the called germline gene at one end, perhaps through a read error.

Findings and limits, study-wide: Relative to memory subsets, naive subsets generally showed larger estimated richness. Non-shared clonotypes had lower generation probabilities than clonotypes shared by all four sorted-subset donors. Sampling covered blood only; tissue repertoires likely differ.

Sequencing was performed with immunoSEQ multiplex PCR; in TCRdb, only in-frame clones are kept and a portion is missing. This repertoire shows more than 2,000,000 clones, just over 90% found once; its top ten account for 0.39%. The receptor comes from a man between 18 and 29 years old in good health. Some clones in this sample may be carry-over from other donors' samples. Sequences were obtained from naive CD4+ T cells from PBMCs. Noted subset: CD45RA+ positively selected. This chain links TRBV9 with TRBJ2-2; possible D gene TRBD1, 6 bases. The CDR3 is CASSDLGGLFF. In DNA form, the CDR3 reads TGTGCCAGCAGCGACCTAGGGGGGCTGTTTTTT.